One and the same sample provided the 3 T cell receptor beta chains below, sequenced in a study of T cell responses to AZD1222 COVID-19 vaccine. Repertoires were generated with immunoSEQ multiplex PCR, while TCRdb's copy carries only in-frame clones and drops some. Of 160,000 or so clones listed, roughly 90% are singletons. Here the sequenced sample was peripheral blood, taken on day 0 of AZD1222 vaccination. Every receptor here comes from an adult in good health.

The chain recombines TRBV29-1 with TRBJ2-2; 7 nucleotides line up with TRBD1. Losses at the gene ends were 5 bases for V and 0 bases for J; bases not matched to a gene: 3. The V gene's germline CDR1 is SQVTM and CDR2 ANQGSEA. CDR3 size: 14 residues. The CDR3 region is CSVYDRANTGELFF. The CDR3 nucleotides read TGCAGCGTTTACGACAGGGCGAACACCGGGGAGCTGTTTTTT.

The CDR3 DNA follows: TGTGCCAGCAGCACCGCTGGCGGGGCGCTCGGGGAGCAGTACTTC. Translating it yields CASSTAGGALGEQYF. This sequence joins TRBV3-1 (or the pseudogene TRBV3-2) and TRBJ2-7; D might be TRBD2 (6 bases). The V and J ends lost 5 bases and 7 bases respectively, with 21 bases between them. CDR3 length: 15 residues. Germline V gives CDR1 LGHDT, CDR2 YNNKEL (reference sequence).

J is TRBJ2-1 and V is TRBV28, with 12 bases lining up with TRBD2. CDR1 and CDR2 from the germline V gene are MDHEN and SYDVKM. J gave up 8 bases and V 6 bases, and 8 bases lay outside the gene matches. This CDR3 contains 15 residues. The CDR3 coding sequence is TGTGCCAGCAGACATACTAGCGGGGGGAGCGATGAGCAGTTCTTC. Its protein is CASRHTSGGSDEQFF.